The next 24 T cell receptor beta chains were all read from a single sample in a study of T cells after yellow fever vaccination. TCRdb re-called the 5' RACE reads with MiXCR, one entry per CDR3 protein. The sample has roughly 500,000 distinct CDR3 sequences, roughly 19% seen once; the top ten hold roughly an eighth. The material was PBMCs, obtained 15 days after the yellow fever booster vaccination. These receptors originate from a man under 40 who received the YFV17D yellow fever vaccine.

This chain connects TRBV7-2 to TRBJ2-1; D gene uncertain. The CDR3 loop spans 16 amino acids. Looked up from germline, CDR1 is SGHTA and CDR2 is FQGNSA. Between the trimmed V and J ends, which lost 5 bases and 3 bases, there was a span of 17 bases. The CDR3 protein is CASSPAGPPGYNEQFF. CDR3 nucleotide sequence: TGTGCCAGCAGCCCCGCCGGCCCCCCGGGCTACAATGAGCAGTTCTTC.

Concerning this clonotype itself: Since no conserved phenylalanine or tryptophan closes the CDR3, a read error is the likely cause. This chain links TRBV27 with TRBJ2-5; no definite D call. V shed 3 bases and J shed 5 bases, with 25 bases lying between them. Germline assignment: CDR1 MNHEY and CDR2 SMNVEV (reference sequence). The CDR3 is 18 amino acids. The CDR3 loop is CASSFMGTQLGGWETQYS. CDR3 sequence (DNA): TGTGCCAGCAGTTTTATGGGTACTCAGTTAGGTGGTTGGGAGACCCAGTACTCC.

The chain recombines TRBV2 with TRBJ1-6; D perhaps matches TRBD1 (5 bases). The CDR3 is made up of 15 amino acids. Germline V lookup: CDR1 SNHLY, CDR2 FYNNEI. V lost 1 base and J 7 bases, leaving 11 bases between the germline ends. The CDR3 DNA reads TGTGCCAGCAGTGAAGGTGGCAGGGAAAATTCACCCCTCCACTTT. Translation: CASSEGGRENSPLHF.

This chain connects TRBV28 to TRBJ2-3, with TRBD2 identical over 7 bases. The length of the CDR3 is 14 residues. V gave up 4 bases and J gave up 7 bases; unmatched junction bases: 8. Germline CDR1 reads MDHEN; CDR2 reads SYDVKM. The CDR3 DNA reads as TGTGCCAGCAGTTACGGCGGGAGCAAATATACGCAGTATTTT. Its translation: CASSYGGSKYTQYF.

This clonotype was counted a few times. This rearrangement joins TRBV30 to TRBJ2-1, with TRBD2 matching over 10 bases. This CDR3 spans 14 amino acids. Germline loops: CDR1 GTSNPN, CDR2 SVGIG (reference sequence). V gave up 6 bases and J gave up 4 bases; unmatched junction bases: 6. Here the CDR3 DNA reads TGTGCCTGCACCGCTAGCGGGAGATACAATGAGCAGTTCTTC. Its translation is CACTASGRYNEQFF.

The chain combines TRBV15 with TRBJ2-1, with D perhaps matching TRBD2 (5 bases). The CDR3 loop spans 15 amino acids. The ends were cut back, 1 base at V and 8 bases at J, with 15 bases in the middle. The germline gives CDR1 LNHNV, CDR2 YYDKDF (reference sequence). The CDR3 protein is CATSRGGAAPDEQFF. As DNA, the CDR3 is TGTGCCACCAGCAGAGGGGGAGCAGCGCCGGATGAGCAGTTCTTC.

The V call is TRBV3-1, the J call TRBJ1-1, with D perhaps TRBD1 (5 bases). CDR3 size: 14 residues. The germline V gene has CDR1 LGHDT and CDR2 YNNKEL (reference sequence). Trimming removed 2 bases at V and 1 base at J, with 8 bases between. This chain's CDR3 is CASSQITGNTEAFF. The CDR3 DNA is TGTGCCAGCAGCCAAATTACAGGGAACACTGAAGCTTTCTTT. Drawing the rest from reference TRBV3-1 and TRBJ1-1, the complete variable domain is DTAVSQTPKYLVTQMGNDKSIKCEQNLGHDTMYWYKQDSKKFLKIMFSYNNKELIINETVPNRFSPKSPDKAHLNLHINSLELGDSAVYFCASSQITGNTEAFFGQGTRLTVV.

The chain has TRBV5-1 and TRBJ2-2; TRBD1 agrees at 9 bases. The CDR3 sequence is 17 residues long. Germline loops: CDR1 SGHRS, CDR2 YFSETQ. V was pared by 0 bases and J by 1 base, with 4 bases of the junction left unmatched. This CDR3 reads CASSLGPGQGNTGELFF. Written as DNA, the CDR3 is TGCGCCAGCAGCTTGGGGCCGGGACAGGGGAACACCGGGGAGCTGTTTTTT. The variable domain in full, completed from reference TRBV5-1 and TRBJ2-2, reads KAGVTQTPRYLIKTRGQQVTLSCSPISGHRSVSWYQQTPGQGLQFLFEYFSETQRNKGNFPGRFSGRQFSNSRSEMNVSTLELGDSALYLCASSLGPGQGNTGELFFGEGSRLTVL.

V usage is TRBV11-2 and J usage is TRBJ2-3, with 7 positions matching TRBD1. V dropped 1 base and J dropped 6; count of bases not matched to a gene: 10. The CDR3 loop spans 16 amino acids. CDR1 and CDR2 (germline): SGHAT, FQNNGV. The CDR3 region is CASSLVGTARPDTQYF. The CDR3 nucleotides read TGTGCCAGCAGCTTAGTAGGGACAGCGCGACCGGATACGCAGTATTTT.

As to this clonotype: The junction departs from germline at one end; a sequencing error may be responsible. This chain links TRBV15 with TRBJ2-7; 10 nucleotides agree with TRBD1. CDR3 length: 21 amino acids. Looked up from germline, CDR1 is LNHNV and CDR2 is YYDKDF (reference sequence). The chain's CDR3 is CATSRLQAAGTGARRSYEQYF. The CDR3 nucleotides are TGTGCCACTAGCAGGCTCCAAGCAGCAGGGACAGGGGCAAGAAGGTCCTACGAGCAGTACTTC.

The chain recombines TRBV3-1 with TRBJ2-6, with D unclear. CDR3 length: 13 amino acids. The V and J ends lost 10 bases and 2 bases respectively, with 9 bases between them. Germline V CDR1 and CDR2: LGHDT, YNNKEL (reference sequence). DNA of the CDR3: TGTGCCATCTGTTTGGCTGGGGCCAACGTCCTGACTTTC. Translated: CAICLAGANVLTF.

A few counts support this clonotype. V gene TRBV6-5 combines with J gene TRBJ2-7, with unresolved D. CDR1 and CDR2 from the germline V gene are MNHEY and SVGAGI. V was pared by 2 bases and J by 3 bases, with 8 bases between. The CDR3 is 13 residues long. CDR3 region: CASSYGVRYEQYF. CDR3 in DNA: TGTGCCAGCAGTTACGGCGTTCGCTACGAGCAGTACTTC.

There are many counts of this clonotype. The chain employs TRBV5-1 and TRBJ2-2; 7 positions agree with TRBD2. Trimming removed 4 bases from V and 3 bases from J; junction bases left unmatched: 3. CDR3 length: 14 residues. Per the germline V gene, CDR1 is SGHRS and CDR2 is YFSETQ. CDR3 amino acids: CASSPGLDTGELFF. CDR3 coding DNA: TGCGCCAGCAGCCCTGGACTAGACACCGGGGAGCTGTTTTTT.

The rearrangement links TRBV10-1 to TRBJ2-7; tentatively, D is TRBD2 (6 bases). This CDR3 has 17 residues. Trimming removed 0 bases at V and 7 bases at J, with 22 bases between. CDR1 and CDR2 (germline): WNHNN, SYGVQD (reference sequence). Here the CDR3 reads CASSESRGGSQLKEQYF. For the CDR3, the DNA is TGCGCCAGCAGTGAGTCGAGGGGAGGATCACAGCTCAAGGAGCAGTACTTC.

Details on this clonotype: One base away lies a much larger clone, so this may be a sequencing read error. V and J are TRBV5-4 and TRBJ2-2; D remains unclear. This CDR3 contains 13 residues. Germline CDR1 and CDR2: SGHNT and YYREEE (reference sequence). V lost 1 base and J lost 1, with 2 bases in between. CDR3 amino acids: CASSLWNTGELFF. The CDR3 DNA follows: TGTGCCAGCAGCTTGTGGAACACCGGGGAGCTGTTTTTT.

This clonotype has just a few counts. CDR3 coding DNA: TGTGCCACCAGCAGAGATTCGATACTAGCGGCTGGGGAGACCCAGTACTTC. This codes for CATSRDSILAAGETQYF. V and J are TRBV15 and TRBJ2-5, with TRBD2 matching over 8 bases. The CDR3 runs 17 residues. Germline V gives CDR1 LNHNV, CDR2 YYDKDF (reference sequence). V gave up 0 bases and J gave up 5 bases; unmatched junction bases: 11.

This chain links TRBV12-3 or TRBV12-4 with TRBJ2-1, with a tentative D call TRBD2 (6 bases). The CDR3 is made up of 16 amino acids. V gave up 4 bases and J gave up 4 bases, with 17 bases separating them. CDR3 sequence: CASSSTRESLYNEQFF. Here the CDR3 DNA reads TGTGCCAGCAGTTCGACCCGGGAGTCCTTGTACAATGAGCAGTTCTTC.

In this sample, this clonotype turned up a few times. CDR3 bases: TGCAGTGCTGGGGGGCGATCCGGCAATCAGCCCCAGCATTTT. It codes for CSAGGRSGNQPQHF. The chain joins TRBV20-1 to TRBJ1-5, with D possibly TRBD1 on 6 matching bases. Germline V gene data show CDR1 as DFQATT and CDR2 as SNEGSKA (reference sequence). This CDR3 comprises 14 residues. V lost 5 bases and J 2 bases, leaving 13 bases between the germline ends.

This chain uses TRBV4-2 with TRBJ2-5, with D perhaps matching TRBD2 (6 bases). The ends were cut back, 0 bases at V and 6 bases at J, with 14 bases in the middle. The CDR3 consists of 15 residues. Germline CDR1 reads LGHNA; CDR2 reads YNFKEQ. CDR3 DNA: TGTGCCAGCAGCCAAGAGGAGGGACTCCCACAGACCCAGTACTTC. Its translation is CASSQEEGLPQTQYF.

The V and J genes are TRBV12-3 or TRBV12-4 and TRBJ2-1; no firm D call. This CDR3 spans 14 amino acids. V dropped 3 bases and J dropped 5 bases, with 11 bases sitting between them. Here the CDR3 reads CASSFNLADNEQFF. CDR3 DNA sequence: TGTGCCAGCAGTTTCAACCTCGCGGACAATGAGCAGTTCTTC.

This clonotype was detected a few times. CDR3 nucleotide sequence: TGCAGTGCTAGTACCCCATGGGCAGGGGGTTACAATGAGCAGTTCTTC. Amino acids: CSASTPWAGGYNEQFF. V is TRBV20-1 and J is TRBJ2-1, with 7 bases matching TRBD1. Per germline, CDR1 DFQATT and CDR2 SNEGSKA (reference sequence). This CDR3 comprises 16 residues. V lost 3 bases and J lost 4; bases outside the gene matches: 12.

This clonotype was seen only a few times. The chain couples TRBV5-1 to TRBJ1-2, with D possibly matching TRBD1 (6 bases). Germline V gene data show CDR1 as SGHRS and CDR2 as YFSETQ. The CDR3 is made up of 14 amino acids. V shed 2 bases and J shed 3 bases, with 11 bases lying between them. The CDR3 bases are TGCGCCAGCAGCTTACAGGGAGGGTACTATGGCTACACCTTC. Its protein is CASSLQGGYYGYTF.

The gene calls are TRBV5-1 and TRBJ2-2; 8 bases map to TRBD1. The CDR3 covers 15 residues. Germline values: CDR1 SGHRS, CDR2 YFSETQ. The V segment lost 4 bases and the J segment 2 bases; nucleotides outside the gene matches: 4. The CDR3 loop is CASSTTGANTGELFF. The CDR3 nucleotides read TGCGCCAGCAGCACGACAGGGGCAAACACCGGGGAGCTGTTTTTT.

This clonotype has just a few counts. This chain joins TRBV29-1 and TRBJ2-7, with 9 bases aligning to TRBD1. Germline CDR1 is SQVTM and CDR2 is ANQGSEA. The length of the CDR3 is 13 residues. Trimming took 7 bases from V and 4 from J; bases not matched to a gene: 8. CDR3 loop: CSAGVQGAYEQYF. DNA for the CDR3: TGCAGCGCGGGCGTACAGGGGGCATACGAGCAGTACTTC.